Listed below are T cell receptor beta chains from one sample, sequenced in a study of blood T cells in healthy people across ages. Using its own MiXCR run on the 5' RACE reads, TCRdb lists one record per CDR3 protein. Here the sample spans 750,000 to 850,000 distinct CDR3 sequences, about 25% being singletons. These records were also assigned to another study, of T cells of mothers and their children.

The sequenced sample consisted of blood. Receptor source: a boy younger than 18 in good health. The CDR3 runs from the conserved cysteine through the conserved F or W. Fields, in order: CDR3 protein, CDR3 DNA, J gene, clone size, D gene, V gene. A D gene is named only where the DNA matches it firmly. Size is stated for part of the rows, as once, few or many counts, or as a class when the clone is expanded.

CDR3: CASSYSAGGTYEQYF; DNA: TGTGCCAGCAGTTACTCGGCCGGGGGCACCTACGAGCAGTACTTC; J: TRBJ2-7; size: .; D: .; V: TRBV6-5
CDR3: CASRQQGALTDTQYF; DNA: TGTGCCAGCAGGCAACAGGGGGCATTAACAGATACGCAGTATTTT; J: TRBJ2-3; size: many; D: TRBD1; V: TRBV6-6
CDR3: CASSLQYGTPSTQYF; DNA: TGTGCCAGCAGTCTACAATACGGGACACCGAGTACGCAGTATTTT; J: TRBJ2-3; size: .; D: .; V: TRBV27
CDR3: CATSKELYTGGGEGANVLTF; DNA: TGTGCCACCAGCAAAGAACTTTACACAGGGGGGGGAGAGGGGGCCAACGTCCTGACTTTC; J: TRBJ2-6; size: .; D: .; V: TRBV15
CDR3: CASSLASSPMNTEAFF; DNA: TGTGCCAGCAGCTTAGCGAGCAGTCCCATGAACACTGAAGCTTTCTTT; J: TRBJ1-1; size: .; D: .; V: TRBV7-2
CDR3: CASSVWGGTGSGRFSHEQYF; DNA: TGCGCCAGCAGCGTGTGGGGGGGCACAGGGAGCGGGAGATTCTCCCACGAGCAGTACTTC; J: TRBJ2-7; size: .; D: TRBD2; V: TRBV5-1
CDR3: CSVADRAGYTF; DNA: TGCAGCGTTGCTGACAGGGCTGGCTACACCTTC; J: TRBJ1-2; size: few; D: TRBD1; V: TRBV29-1
CDR3: CSAGGDEKLFF; DNA: TGCAGCGCTGGAGGGGACGAAAAACTGTTTTTT; J: TRBJ1-4; size: few; D: .; V: TRBV29-1
CDR3: CASSLLAGAQETQYF; DNA: TGTGCCAGCAGTTTACTCGCAGGGGCCCAAGAGACCCAGTACTTC; J: TRBJ2-5; size: once; D: .; V: TRBV12-3/TRBV12-4
CDR3: CASSQEGLRLNSPLHF; DNA: TGTGCCAGCAGCCAAGAAGGGTTGCGGTTGAATTCACCCCTCCACTTT; J: TRBJ1-6; size: few; D: .; V: TRBV3-1
CDR3: CASSLADPGNQPQHF; DNA: TGTGCCAGCAGCTTAGCGGATCCCGGCAATCAGCCCCAGCATTTT; J: TRBJ1-5; size: .; D: .; V: TRBV7-9
CDR3: CASSLAGTEFEQFF; DNA: TGTGCCAGCAGCTTGGCAGGGACCGAATTTGAGCAGTTCTTC; J: TRBJ2-1; size: .; D: .; V: TRBV7-2
CDR3: CASSESGTLRSTDTQYF; DNA: TGTGCCAGCAGTGAATCCGGGACGCTCCGTAGCACAGATACGCAGTATTTT; J: TRBJ2-3; size: .; D: .; V: TRBV25-1
CDR3: CSARDLRTSGISYNEQFF; DNA: TGCAGTGCTAGAGATCTGAGGACTAGCGGGATCTCCTACAATGAGCAGTTCTTC; J: TRBJ2-1; size: few; D: TRBD2; V: TRBV20-1
CDR3: CASTNSGGRQYF; DNA: TGTGCCAGCACTAATAGCGGCGGTCGTCAGTACTTC; J: TRBJ2-4; size: few; D: .; V: TRBV6-2/TRBV6-3
CDR3: CASSFGGTASYEQYF; DNA: TGTGCCAGCAGTTTCGGGGGGACCGCATCCTACGAGCAGTACTTC; J: TRBJ2-7; size: .; D: TRBD2; V: TRBV12-3/TRBV12-4
CDR3: CASSGTGDPYNSPLHF; DNA: TGTGCCAGCAGTGGCACAGGGGACCCCTATAATTCACCCCTCCACTTT; J: TRBJ1-6; size: once; D: TRBD1; V: TRBV28
CDR3: CSAEPSDRGYEQYF; DNA: TGCAGTGCTGAGCCTTCGGACAGGGGCTACGAGCAGTACTTC; J: TRBJ2-7; size: .; D: TRBD1; V: TRBV20-1
CDR3: CASSVVVAGRDEQFF; DNA: TGTGCCAGCAGCGTAGTCGTGGCGGGGCGGGATGAGCAGTTCTTC; J: TRBJ2-1; size: .; D: .; V: TRBV9
CDR3: CASSPRASETYEQYF; DNA: TGCGCCAGCAGCCCAAGGGCCAGCGAGACCTACGAGCAGTACTTC; J: TRBJ2-7; size: .; D: .; V: TRBV4-3
CDR3: CASRYSNQPQHF; DNA: TGTGCCAGCAGGTATAGCAATCAGCCCCAGCATTTT; J: TRBJ1-5; size: .; D: .; V: TRBV12-3/TRBV12-4
CDR3: CASSRLAGGHEQYF; DNA: TGTGCCAGCAGCCGACTAGCGGGAGGGCACGAGCAGTACTTC; J: TRBJ2-7; size: .; D: TRBD2; V: TRBV11-2
CDR3: CSVVGYTF; DNA: TGCAGCGTTGTGGGCTACACCTTC; J: TRBJ1-2; size: .; D: .; V: TRBV29-1
CDR3: CASSPYTRQNTEAFF; DNA: TGTGCCAGCAGTCCGTACACGAGGCAGAACACTGAAGCTTTCTTT; J: TRBJ1-1; size: few; D: .; V: TRBV27
CDR3: CSARFAGRGTEAFF; DNA: TGCAGTGCTAGGTTCGCGGGAAGAGGCACTGAAGCTTTCTTT; J: TRBJ1-1; size: .; D: .; V: TRBV20-1
CDR3: CASSYNVAGGHGNTIYF; DNA: TGTGCCAGCAGTTACAACGTTGCAGGGGGCCACGGAAACACCATATATTTT; J: TRBJ1-3; size: .; D: TRBD1; V: TRBV6-5
CDR3: CASSLTVGGVTDTQYF; DNA: TGTGCCAGCAGTTTAACCGTGGGGGGCGTCACAGATACGCAGTATTTT; J: TRBJ2-3; size: few; D: .; V: TRBV27
CDR3: CASSSITGYSSYNEQFF; DNA: TGTGCCAGCAGCTCTATTACAGGGTACAGCTCCTACAATGAGCAGTTCTTC; J: TRBJ2-1; size: few; D: .; V: TRBV27
CDR3: CASSQGGLADEQFF; DNA: TGCGCCAGCAGCCAAGGCGGGCTAGCCGATGAGCAGTTCTTC; J: TRBJ2-1; size: .; D: .; V: TRBV4-1
CDR3: CASSLVLAGLYNEQFF; DNA: TGCGCCAGCAGCTTGGTACTAGCGGGCTTATACAATGAGCAGTTCTTC; J: TRBJ2-1; size: .; D: TRBD2; V: TRBV5-1
CDR3: CASSEWDSDRALGYTF; DNA: TGTGCCAGCAGTGAATGGGATTCGGACAGGGCTCTAGGCTACACCTTC; J: TRBJ1-2; size: .; D: TRBD1; V: TRBV25-1
CDR3: CASSSGLAGLQFF; DNA: TGTGCCAGCAGCTCAGGACTAGCGGGACTGCAGTTCTTC; J: TRBJ2-1; size: .; D: TRBD2; V: TRBV5-6
CDR3: CSARDPASGSTDTQYF; DNA: TGCAGTGCTAGAGATCCCGCTAGCGGTAGCACAGATACGCAGTATTTT; J: TRBJ2-3; size: .; D: TRBD2; V: TRBV20-1
CDR3: CAISVGNEQFF; DNA: TGTGCCATCAGTGTGGGGAATGAGCAGTTCTTC; J: TRBJ2-1; size: .; D: .; V: TRBV10-3
CDR3: CSARDVGQRNTGELFF; DNA: TGCAGTGCTAGAGATGTGGGACAAAGGAACACCGGGGAGCTGTTTTTT; J: TRBJ2-2; size: .; D: .; V: TRBV20-1
CDR3: CASSLLADMKSEQFF; DNA: TGTGCCAGCAGTTTGCTAGCGGACATGAAGAGTGAGCAGTTCTTC; J: TRBJ2-1; size: .; D: TRBD2; V: TRBV28
CDR3: CASSNRGLPSYERYF; DNA: TGCGCCAGCAGCAATCGGGGCCTCCCCTCCTACGAGCGGTACTTC; J: TRBJ2-5; size: .; D: .; V: TRBV5-1
CDR3: CSASSGGNYNEQFF; DNA: TGCAGTGCTAGCTCCGGGGGGAACTACAATGAGCAGTTCTTC; J: TRBJ2-1; size: .; D: TRBD2; V: TRBV20-1
CDR3: CASSLEGGIRETQYF; DNA: TGTGCCAGCAGCTTAGAAGGGGGGATTCGGGAGACCCAGTACTTC; J: TRBJ2-5; size: .; D: .; V: TRBV7-9
CDR3: CASSKAQKTQYF; DNA: TGTGCCAGCAGCAAAGCGCAAAAGACCCAGTACTTC; J: TRBJ2-5; size: few; D: .; V: TRBV21-1
CDR3: CASSGGTYNEQFF; DNA: TGTGCCAGCAGCGGGGGGACCTACAATGAGCAGTTCTTC; J: TRBJ2-1; size: .; D: .; V: TRBV7-3
CDR3: CSARDRTRTTDTQYF; DNA: TGCAGTGCTAGAGATAGGACACGAACCACAGATACGCAGTATTTT; J: TRBJ2-3; size: .; D: .; V: TRBV20-1
CDR3: CSARDRPYEQYF; DNA: TGCAGTGCTAGAGACCGACCCTACGAGCAGTACTTC; J: TRBJ2-7; size: .; D: .; V: TRBV20-1
CDR3: CSVIWPTKNIQYF; DNA: TGCAGCGTTATCTGGCCCACCAAAAACATTCAGTACTTC; J: TRBJ2-4; size: few; D: .; V: TRBV29-1
CDR3: CASSRGTVVQETQYF; DNA: TGTGCCAGCAGCCGAGGGACAGTGGTACAAGAGACCCAGTACTTC; J: TRBJ2-5; size: .; D: TRBD1; V: TRBV7-2
CDR3: CATSGGGPVVKQFF; DNA: TGTGCCACCAGCGGGGGAGGGCCGGTAGTAAAGCAGTTCTTC; J: TRBJ2-1; size: few; D: TRBD2; V: TRBV15
CDR3: CASSYLGAGVISYEQYF; DNA: TGTGCCAGCAGCTATCTCGGTGCGGGAGTGATTTCCTACGAGCAGTACTTC; J: TRBJ2-7; size: few; D: TRBD2; V: TRBV7-9
CDR3: CASSKDPSFRGTETQYF; DNA: TGTGCCAGCAGCAAAGACCCTTCCTTCCGGGGTACAGAGACCCAGTACTTC; J: TRBJ2-5; size: few; D: .; V: TRBV21-1
CDR3: CASSPLYTDTQYF; DNA: TGTGCCAGCAGCCCCTTGTACACAGATACGCAGTATTTT; J: TRBJ2-3; size: .; D: .; V: TRBV11-2
CDR3: CASSLGVQGATDTQYF; DNA: TGTGCCAGCAGTTTAGGCGTCCAGGGGGCAACAGATACGCAGTATTTT; J: TRBJ2-3; size: .; D: TRBD1; V: TRBV12-3/TRBV12-4
CDR3: CASSLGLAGLETQYF; DNA: TGTGCCAGCAGCTTAGGGCTAGCGGGGCTGGAGACCCAGTACTTC; J: TRBJ2-5; size: few; D: TRBD2; V: TRBV7-6
CDR3: CASSEGTGPGTEAFF; DNA: TGTGCCAGCAGCGAGGGGACAGGTCCAGGCACTGAAGCTTTCTTT; J: TRBJ1-1; size: .; D: TRBD1; V: TRBV9
CDR3: CASSQDFTSTNEKLFF; DNA: TGCGCCAGCAGCCAAGATTTCACGTCAACTAATGAAAAACTGTTTTTT; J: TRBJ1-4; size: .; D: .; V: TRBV4-3
CDR3: CASSQDGGTVYNEQFF; DNA: TGCGCCAGCAGCCAAGATGGAGGGACGGTATACAATGAGCAGTTCTTC; J: TRBJ2-1; size: few; D: .; V: TRBV4-1
CDR3: CSVRLRLGETQYF; DNA: TGCAGCGTTAGATTGAGGTTGGGGGAGACCCAGTACTTC; J: TRBJ2-5; size: few; D: .; V: TRBV29-1
CDR3: CASSEQGREETQYF; DNA: TGTGCCAGCAGCGAACAGGGGAGGGAAGAGACCCAGTACTTC; J: TRBJ2-5; size: .; D: .; V: TRBV9
CDR3: CSDRKLGTTYEQYF; DNA: TGCAGTGACAGGAAACTTGGTACTACCTACGAGCAGTACTTC; J: TRBJ2-7; size: few; D: .; V: TRBV20-1
CDR3: CATSSGTSGSLRETQYF; DNA: TGTGCCACCAGCTCCGGGACTAGCGGGAGTCTTCGAGAGACCCAGTACTTC; J: TRBJ2-5; size: .; D: TRBD2; V: TRBV15
CDR3: CASSIYGASVTDTQYF; DNA: TGTGCCAGCAGCATATATGGGGCGTCGGTCACAGATACGCAGTATTTT; J: TRBJ2-3; size: few; D: .; V: TRBV11-2
CDR3: CASSLLAGGLEQFF; DNA: TGCGCCAGCAGCCTACTAGCGGGAGGACTGGAGCAGTTCTTC; J: TRBJ2-1; size: .; D: TRBD2; V: TRBV4-3